This TCR beta chain comes out of a study of blood T cell repertoires in COVID-19. Overall study: COVID-19 samples, acute and convalescent, were from the United States, Italy and Spain. Nucleic acid was either cDNA or gDNA, and it came from T cells, B-cell-depleted T cells, or PBMCs.

About this clone itself: This CDR3 is also generated by other DNA sequences in the sample.

Produced via immunoSEQ multiplex PCR; TCRdb's table is partial and in-frame only. Of 200,000 to 250,000 clones detected, 70% to 90% appear once; the ten largest clones hold 1.5%. Sequenced material: peripheral blood. The source is a man younger than 30 with active or convalescent COVID-19.

CDR3 DNA sequence: TGTGCCAGCAGCCAAAGCGGCAATCAGCCCCAGCATTTT. This encodes CASSQSGNQPQHF. The rearrangement links TRBV3-1 (or the pseudogene TRBV3-2) to TRBJ1-5, with no clear D. The CDR3 is made up of 13 amino acids. With 2 bases removed from V and 2 bases from J, the gap between germline ends came to 4 bases. Per germline, CDR1 LGHDT and CDR2 YNNKEL (reference sequence).